Sequencing of this TCR beta chain was carried out in a study of cytomegalovirus exposure and HLA in healthy donors. This clone was counted between two and nine times. The PCR ran on 60 Vbeta and 13 Jbeta primers. Some clones are missing from TCRdb's copy, which holds only in-frame ones; the method was immunoSEQ multiplex PCR. Here the sample spans about 160,000 clones, more than 70% being singletons. CDR1 and CDR2 (germline): MNHNY, SVGAGI (reference sequence). This CDR3 has 15 amino acids. Germline trimming cut 7 bases from V and 6 bases from J; bases unmatched to any gene: 9. V is TRBV6-6 and J is TRBJ2-2; the match to TRBD2 covers 9 bases. Material for sequencing was PBMCs. The TCR sequence derives from a male donor in good health and CMV-seropositive. Here the CDR3 reads CASTPTSGLAGELFF. In DNA form, the CDR3 reads TGTGCCAGCACCCCGACTAGCGGACTCGCCGGGGAGCTGTTTTTT.